The 10 T cell receptor beta chains below come from one sample, sequenced in a study of shared clonotypes between healthy human individuals. Generated by immunoSEQ multiplex PCR, the TCRdb table keeps only in-frame clones and is missing some. The table has about 530,000 clones, almost 97% seen once. Sequenced material: naive CD4+ T cells sorted from blood. Subset indicated: CD45RA+ positively selected. These receptors originate from a woman younger than 45 in good health.

This clone has a single count. The gene calls are TRBV19 and TRBJ2-7; TRBD1 might be the D (5 bases). Germline V CDR1 and CDR2: LNHDA, SQIVND (reference sequence). The V end lost 4 bases, the J end lost 4 bases, and 14 bases lay between the germline ends. The CDR3 runs 14 residues. The CDR3 DNA reads as TGTGCCAGTAGTAATCTGGGGCCAGTGTACGAGCAGTACTTC. This sequence encodes CASSNLGPVYEQYF.

The chain uses TRBV6-1 and TRBJ2-5, with 10 bases lining up with TRBD2. The CDR3 sequence is 13 residues long. Germline values: CDR1 MNHNS, CDR2 SASEGT. J was trimmed by 4 bases and V by 7 bases; bases with no gene match: 3. The CDR3 sequence is CASNLAGVETQYF. The CDR3 DNA follows: TGTGCCAGCAATCTAGCGGGAGTAGAGACCCAGTACTTC.

Only one count was recorded for this clone. The chain combines TRBV28 with TRBJ1-2, with 8 bases that match TRBD1. This CDR3 is built from 13 residues. The V gene end was trimmed by 6 bases and the J gene end by 8 bases; junction bases not matched to a gene: 8. The germline V gene has CDR1 MDHEN and CDR2 SYDVKM. CDR3 region: CASRPGQGGGYTF. CDR3 DNA: TGTGCCAGCAGACCTGGACAGGGTGGCGGCTACACCTTC.

This clone occurred a few times. This chain uses TRBV28 with TRBJ1-2, with D possibly being TRBD1 (5 bases). The V end was cut by 5 bases, the J end by 9 bases, with 16 bases between. CDR3 length: 13 amino acids. The V gene's germline CDR1 is MDHEN and CDR2 SYDVKM. CDR3 nucleotides: TGTGCCAGCAGTCTCCGGGACGGTCAGCGCTACACCTTC. Its translation is CASSLRDGQRYTF.

This rearrangement joins TRBV6-5 to TRBJ2-3; tentative D call: TRBD2 (5 bases). V was clipped by 6 bases and J by 3 bases, with 13 bases between them. Per germline, CDR1 MNHEY and CDR2 SVGAGI. This CDR3 is built from 14 residues. The CDR3 reads CASRDLSLTDTQYF. The CDR3 coding sequence is TGTGCCAGCAGGGACTTGTCGTTGACAGATACGCAGTATTTT.

This clone was found a few times. This chain uses TRBV10-1 with TRBJ2-7, with D perhaps given as TRBD1 or TRBD2 (5 bases each). Germline values: CDR1 WNHNN, CDR2 SYGVQD (reference sequence). The CDR3 runs to 13 residues. The ends were cut back, 2 bases at V and 0 bases at J, with 5 bases in the middle. The CDR3 nucleotides are TGCGCCAGCAGTGAGGGGACCTCCTACGAGCAGTACTTC. Encoded protein: CASSEGTSYEQYF.

J is TRBJ2-5 and V is TRBV10-3, with 7 bases identical to TRBD1. The CDR3 extends over 14 amino acids. Germline trimming cut 6 bases from V and 3 bases from J; bases unmatched to any gene: 7. CDR1 ENHRY and CDR2 SYGVKD come from the germline V gene. In DNA form, the CDR3 reads TGTGCCATCAGCTACAGGGGTGAAGAAGAGACCCAGTACTTC. Amino acids: CAISYRGEEETQYF.

The chain couples TRBV10-3 to TRBJ2-7; D remains unclear. CDR1 ENHRY and CDR2 SYGVKD come from the germline V gene. There are 12 residues in the CDR3. V was pared by 7 bases and J by 4 bases, with 11 bases between. CDR3 DNA: TGTGCCATCACAAGCCCACCGTACGAGCAGTACTTC. Protein product: CAITSPPYEQYF.

V usage is TRBV27 and J usage is TRBJ2-5, with D uncertain. Gene TRBJ2-7 matches the end of the DNA better, so the J call may be wrong. The CDR3 has 13 residues. The germline V gene encodes CDR1 MNHEY and CDR2 SMNVEV (reference sequence). CDR3 nucleotides: TGTGCCAGCTGTTCCACGGTGGACTACGAGCAGTACTTC. It specifies CASCSTVDYEQYF.

The gene calls are TRBV28 and TRBJ1-2, with 8 bases identical to TRBD1. J lost 5 bases, V lost 6 bases, and 11 bases had no gene match. Germline CDR1 reads MDHEN; CDR2 reads SYDVKM. CDR3 size: 15 residues. The CDR3 sequence is CASSPAGQGVYGYTF. The DNA of the CDR3 is TGTGCCAGCAGCCCTGCCGGACAGGGAGTGTATGGCTACACCTTC.